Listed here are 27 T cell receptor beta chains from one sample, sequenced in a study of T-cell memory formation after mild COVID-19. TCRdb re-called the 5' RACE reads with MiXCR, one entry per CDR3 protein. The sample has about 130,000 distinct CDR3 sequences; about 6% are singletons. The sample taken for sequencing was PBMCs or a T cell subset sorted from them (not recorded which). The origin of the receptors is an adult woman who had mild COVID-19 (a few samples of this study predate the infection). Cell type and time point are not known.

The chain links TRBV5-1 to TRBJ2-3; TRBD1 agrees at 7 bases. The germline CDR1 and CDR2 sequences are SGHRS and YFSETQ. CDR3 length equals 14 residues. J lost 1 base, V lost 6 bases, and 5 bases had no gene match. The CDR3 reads CASKGQSGTDTQYF. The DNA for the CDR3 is TGCGCCAGCAAGGGACAGTCCGGCACAGATACGCAGTATTTT. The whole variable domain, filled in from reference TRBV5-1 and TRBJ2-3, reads KAGVTQTPRYLIKTRGQQVTLSCSPISGHRSVSWYQQTPGQGLQFLFEYFSETQRNKGNFPGRFSGRQFSNSRSEMNVSTLELGDSALYLCASKGQSGTDTQYFGPGTRLTVL.

The CDR3 bases are TGTGCCAGCAGTTTGACAGGGGGCCGGACCTATGGCTACACCTTC. Residues: CASSLTGGRTYGYTF. The chain carries TRBV12-3 or TRBV12-4 and TRBJ1-2; TRBD1 agrees at 10 bases. Unmatched junction bases numbered 5, after V lost 3 bases and J lost 4 bases. The CDR3 sequence is 15 residues long.

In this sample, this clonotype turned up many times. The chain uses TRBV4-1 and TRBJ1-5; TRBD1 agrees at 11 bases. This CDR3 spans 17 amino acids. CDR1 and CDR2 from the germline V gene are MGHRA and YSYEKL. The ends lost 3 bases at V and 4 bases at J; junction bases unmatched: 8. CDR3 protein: CASSQAAGTGGNQPQHF. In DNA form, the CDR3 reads TGCGCCAGCAGCCAGGCAGCCGGGACAGGGGGGAATCAGCCCCAGCATTTT.

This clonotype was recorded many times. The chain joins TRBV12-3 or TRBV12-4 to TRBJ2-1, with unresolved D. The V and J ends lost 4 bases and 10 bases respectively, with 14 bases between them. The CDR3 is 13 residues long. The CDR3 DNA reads TGTGCCAGCAGTTCGGGCAGAATGGGCGAGCAGTTCTTC. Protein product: CASSSGRMGEQFF.

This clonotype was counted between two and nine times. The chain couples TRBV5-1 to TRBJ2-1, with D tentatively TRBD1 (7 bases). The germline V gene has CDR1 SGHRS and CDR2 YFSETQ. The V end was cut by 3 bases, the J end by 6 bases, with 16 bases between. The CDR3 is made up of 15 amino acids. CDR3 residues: CASSWGDRDINEQFF. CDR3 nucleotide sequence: TGCGCCAGCAGCTGGGGGGACAGAGATATCAATGAGCAGTTCTTC.

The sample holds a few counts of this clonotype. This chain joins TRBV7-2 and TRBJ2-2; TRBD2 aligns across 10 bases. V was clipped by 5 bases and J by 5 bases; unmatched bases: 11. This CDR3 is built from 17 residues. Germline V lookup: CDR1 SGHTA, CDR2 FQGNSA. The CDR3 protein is CASSPTLAGGRTGELFF. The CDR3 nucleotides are TGTGCCAGCAGCCCCACCTTAGCGGGAGGTCGGACCGGGGAGCTGTTTTTT.

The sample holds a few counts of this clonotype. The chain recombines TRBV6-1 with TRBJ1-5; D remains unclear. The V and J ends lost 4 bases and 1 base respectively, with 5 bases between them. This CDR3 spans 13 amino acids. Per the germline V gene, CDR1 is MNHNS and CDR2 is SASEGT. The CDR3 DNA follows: TGTGCCAGCAGTGCCGACAGCAATCAGCCCCAGCATTTT. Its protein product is CASSADSNQPQHF.

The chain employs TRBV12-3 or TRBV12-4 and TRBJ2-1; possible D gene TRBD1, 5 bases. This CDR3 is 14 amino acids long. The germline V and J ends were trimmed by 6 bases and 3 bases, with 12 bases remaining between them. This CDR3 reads CASSSGHNYNEQFF. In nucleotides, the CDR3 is TGTGCCAGCAGCTCCGGACACAACTACAATGAGCAGTTCTTC.

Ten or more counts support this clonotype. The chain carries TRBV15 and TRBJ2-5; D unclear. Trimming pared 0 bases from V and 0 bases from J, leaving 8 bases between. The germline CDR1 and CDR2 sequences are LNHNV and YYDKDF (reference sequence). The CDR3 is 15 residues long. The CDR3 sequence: CATSRDPGYQETQYF. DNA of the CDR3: TGTGCCACCAGCAGAGACCCAGGCTACCAAGAGACCCAGTACTTC.

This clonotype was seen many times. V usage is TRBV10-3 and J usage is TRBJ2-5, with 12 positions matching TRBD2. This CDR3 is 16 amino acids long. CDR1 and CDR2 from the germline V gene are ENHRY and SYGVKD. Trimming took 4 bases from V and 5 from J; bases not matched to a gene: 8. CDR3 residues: CAISGILAGGPETQYF. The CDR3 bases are TGTGCCATCAGTGGGATCCTAGCGGGGGGGCCGGAGACCCAGTACTTC.

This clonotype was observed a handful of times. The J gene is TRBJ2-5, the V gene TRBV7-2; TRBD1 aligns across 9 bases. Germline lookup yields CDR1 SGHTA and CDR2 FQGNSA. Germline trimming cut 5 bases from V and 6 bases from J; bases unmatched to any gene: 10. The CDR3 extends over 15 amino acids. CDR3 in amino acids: CASSPITGTGQTQYF. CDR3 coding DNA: TGTGCCAGCAGCCCGATTACCGGGACAGGGCAGACCCAGTACTTC.

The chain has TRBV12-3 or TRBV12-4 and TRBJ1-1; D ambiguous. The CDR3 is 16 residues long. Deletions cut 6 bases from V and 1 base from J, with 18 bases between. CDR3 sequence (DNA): TGTGCCAGCAGCCCCGTCTCATGGAGGCCGAACACTGAAGCTTTCTTT. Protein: CASSPVSWRPNTEAFF.

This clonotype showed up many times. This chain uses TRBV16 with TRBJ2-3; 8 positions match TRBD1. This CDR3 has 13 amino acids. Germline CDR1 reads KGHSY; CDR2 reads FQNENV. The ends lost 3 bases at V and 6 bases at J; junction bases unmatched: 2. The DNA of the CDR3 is TGTGCCAGCAGCCAGCAGGGGGCGGATACGCAGTATTTT. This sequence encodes CASSQQGADTQYF.

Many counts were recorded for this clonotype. CDR3 sequence reads: CASRPSPRDRLAGLPGNYEQYF. CDR3 coding DNA: TGTGCCAGCAGACCAAGCCCCAGGGATCGACTAGCGGGACTCCCTGGGAACTACGAGCAGTACTTC. The genes are TRBV12-3 or TRBV12-4 and TRBJ2-7; 11 bases are a match to TRBD2. This CDR3 spans 22 amino acids. V lost 6 bases, J lost 3 bases, and 28 bases stayed unmatched.

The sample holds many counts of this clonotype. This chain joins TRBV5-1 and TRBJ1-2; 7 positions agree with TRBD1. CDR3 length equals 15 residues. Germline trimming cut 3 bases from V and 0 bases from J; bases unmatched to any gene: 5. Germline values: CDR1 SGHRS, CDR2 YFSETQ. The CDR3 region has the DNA TGCGCCAGCAGCTATGACAGGGAAGCTAACTATGGCTACACCTTC. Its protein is CASSYDREANYGYTF.

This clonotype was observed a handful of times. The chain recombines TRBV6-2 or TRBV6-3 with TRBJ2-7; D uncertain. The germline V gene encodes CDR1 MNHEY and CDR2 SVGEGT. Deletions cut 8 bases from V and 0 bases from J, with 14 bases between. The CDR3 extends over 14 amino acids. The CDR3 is CASGVYRLSYEQYF. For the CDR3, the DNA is TGTGCCAGCGGGGTCTATCGGCTCTCCTACGAGCAGTACTTC.

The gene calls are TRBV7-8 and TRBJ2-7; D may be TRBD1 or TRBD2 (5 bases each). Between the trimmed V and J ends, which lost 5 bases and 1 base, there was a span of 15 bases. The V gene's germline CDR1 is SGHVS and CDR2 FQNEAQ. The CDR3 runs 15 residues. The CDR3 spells CASSRSGTKSYEQYF. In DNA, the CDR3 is TGTGCCAGCAGCAGATCCGGGACGAAGTCCTACGAGCAGTACTTC. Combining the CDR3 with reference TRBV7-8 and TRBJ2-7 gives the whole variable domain GAGVSQSPRYKVAKRGQDVALRCDPISGHVSLFWYQQALGQGPEFLTYFQNEAQLDKSGLPSDRFFAERPEGSVSTLKIQRTQQEDSAVYLCASSRSGTKSYEQYFGPGTRLTVT.

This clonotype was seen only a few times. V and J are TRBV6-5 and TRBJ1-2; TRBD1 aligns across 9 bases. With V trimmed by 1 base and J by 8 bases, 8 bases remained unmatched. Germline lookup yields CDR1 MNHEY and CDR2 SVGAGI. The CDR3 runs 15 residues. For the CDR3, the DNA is TGTGCCAGCAGTTACTGGCCACAGGGGGCGCGGGGCTACACCTTC. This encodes CASSYWPQGARGYTF.

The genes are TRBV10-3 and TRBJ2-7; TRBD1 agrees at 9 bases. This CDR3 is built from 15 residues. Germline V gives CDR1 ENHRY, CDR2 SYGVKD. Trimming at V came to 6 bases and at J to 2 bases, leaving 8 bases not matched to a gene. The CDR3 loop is CAIRSTGGSTYEQYF. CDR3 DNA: TGTGCCATCAGGTCCACAGGGGGCTCTACCTACGAGCAGTACTTC.

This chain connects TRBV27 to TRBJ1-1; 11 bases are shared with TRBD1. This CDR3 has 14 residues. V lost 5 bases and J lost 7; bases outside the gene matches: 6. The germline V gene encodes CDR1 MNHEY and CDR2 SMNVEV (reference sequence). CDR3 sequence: CASSPGQGASEAFF. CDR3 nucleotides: TGTGCCAGCAGTCCCGGACAGGGGGCAAGTGAAGCTTTCTTT.

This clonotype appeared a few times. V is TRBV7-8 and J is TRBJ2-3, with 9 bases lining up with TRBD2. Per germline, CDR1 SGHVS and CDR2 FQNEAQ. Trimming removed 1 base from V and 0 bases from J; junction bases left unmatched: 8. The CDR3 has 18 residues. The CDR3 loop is CASSLEWRGGSSTDTQYF. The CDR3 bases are TGTGCCAGCAGCTTAGAGTGGCGGGGGGGATCTAGCACAGATACGCAGTATTTT.

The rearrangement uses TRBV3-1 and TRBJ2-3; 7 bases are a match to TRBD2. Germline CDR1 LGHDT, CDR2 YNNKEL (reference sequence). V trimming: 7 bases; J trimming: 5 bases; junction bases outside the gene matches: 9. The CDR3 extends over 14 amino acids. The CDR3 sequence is CASILSGVGDTQYF. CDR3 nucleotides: TGTGCCAGCATCCTCAGCGGGGTGGGAGATACGCAGTATTTT.

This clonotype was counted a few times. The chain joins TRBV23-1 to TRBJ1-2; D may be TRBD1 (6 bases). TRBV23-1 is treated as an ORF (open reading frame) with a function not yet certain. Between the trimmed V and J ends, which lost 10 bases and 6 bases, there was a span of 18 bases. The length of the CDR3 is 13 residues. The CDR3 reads CATGGGQPNGYTF. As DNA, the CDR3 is TGCGCCACCGGTGGGGGACAACCCAATGGCTACACCTTC.

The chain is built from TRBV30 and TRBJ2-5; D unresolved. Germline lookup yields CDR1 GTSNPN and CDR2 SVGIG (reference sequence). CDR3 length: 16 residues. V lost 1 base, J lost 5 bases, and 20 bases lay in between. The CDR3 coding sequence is TGTGCCTGGAGTGAATCCTGGGCAGGCCTCGGGGAGACCCAGTACTTC. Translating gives CAWSESWAGLGETQYF.

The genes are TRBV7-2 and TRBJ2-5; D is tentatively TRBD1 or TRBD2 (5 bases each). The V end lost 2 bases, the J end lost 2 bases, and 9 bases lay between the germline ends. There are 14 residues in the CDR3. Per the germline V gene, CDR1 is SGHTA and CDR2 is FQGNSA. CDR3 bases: TGTGCCAGCAGCTTATCTGGGGGTCAAGAGACCCAGTACTTC. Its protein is CASSLSGGQETQYF.

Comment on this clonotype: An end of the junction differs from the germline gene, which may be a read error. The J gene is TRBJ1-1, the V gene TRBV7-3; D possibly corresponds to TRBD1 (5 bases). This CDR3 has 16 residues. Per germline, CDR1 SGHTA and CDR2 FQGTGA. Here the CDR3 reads CASSLMSRGARTEALF. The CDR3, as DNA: TGTGCCAGCAGCTTAATGTCTCGGGGCGCCCGCACTGAAGCTTTATTT.

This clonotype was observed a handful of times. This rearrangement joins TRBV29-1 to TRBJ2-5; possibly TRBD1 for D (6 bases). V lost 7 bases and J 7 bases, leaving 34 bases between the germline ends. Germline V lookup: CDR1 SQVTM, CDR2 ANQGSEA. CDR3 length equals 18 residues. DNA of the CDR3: TGCAGCGCCTTGAATAAGAGGGCCGGGACAACAAGACACAGGACCCAGTACTTC. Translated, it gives CSALNKRAGTTRHRTQYF.